The clone carrying this T cell receptor beta chain was picked up a small number of times. Its antigen is unidentified. The record originates from a study of cytomegalovirus exposure and HLA in healthy donors. The germline gives CDR1 KGHSH, CDR2 LQKENI. The length of the CDR3 is 17 residues. The ends were cut back, 6 bases at V and 1 base at J, with 16 bases in the middle. Findings and limits, study-wide: Earlier analysis yielded a pattern in which most TCR beta V segments were productive about 87% or about 30% of the time. It was taken for granted in presence/absence analyses that sequencing depth across donors was roughly uniform.

The PCR was carried out with 60 Vbeta primers and 13 Jbeta primers. Sequencing used immunoSEQ multiplex PCR; TCRdb keeps in-frame clones, though not all of them. Among 100,000 to 150,000 clones listed, roughly two thirds were seen once. This receptor was obtained from a man aged 25-45 years in good health and CMV-seropositive. The sample was PBMCs. The V and J genes are TRBV18 and TRBJ2-6; a possible D gene is TRBD1 (5 bases). The CDR3 DNA is TGTGCCAGCTCTCTGAAGCAGGGTCCGTCTGGGGCCAACGTCCTGACTTTC. Its translation is CASSLKQGPSGANVLTF.